This is a list of T cell receptor beta chains from one sample in a study of blood T cell repertoires in COVID-19. TCRdb's copy holds only in-frame clones and misses some; the assay was immunoSEQ multiplex PCR. Of more than 400,000 clones detected, about 85% appear once; the ten largest clones hold around 0.64%. Sequenced material: PBMCs or T cells enriched from blood (not recorded which). Receptor source: a young woman who had recovered from COVID-19. Both conserved end residues are part of each CDR3. A D gene is named only where the DNA matches it firmly. Clone size is given for some rows only: seen once, a few or many times, or a class if the clone is expanded.

clone_size,v_call,d_call,j_call,cdr3_aa,cdr3_nt
.,TRBV28,.,TRBJ1-5,CASSPNREESEHF,TGTGCCAGCAGCCCCAACCGTGAGGAATCCGAGCATTTT
.,TRBV12-3/TRBV12-4,TRBD1,TRBJ1-3,CASSLGRGDSIYF,TGTGCCAGCAGTTTGGGCAGGGGGGACTCCATATATTTT
.,TRBV28,TRBD1,TRBJ1-5,CASRTRLQGAGQPQHF,TGTGCCAGCAGAACGAGATTACAGGGGGCAGGTCAGCCCCAGCATTTT
.,TRBV2,TRBD2,TRBJ2-5,CASSEPGLAGEETQYF,TGTGCCAGCAGTGAACCGGGACTAGCGGGGGAAGAGACCCAGTACTTC
.,TRBV12-5,TRBD1,TRBJ2-7,CASGLAVIDRVAYEQYF,TGTGCTAGTGGTTTGGCCGTTATCGACAGGGTTGCCTACGAGCAGTACTTC
.,TRBV19,.,TRBJ1-3,CASSRTPSGNTIYF,TGTGCCAGTAGTAGAACTCCCTCTGGAAACACCATATATTTT
.,TRBV7-9,TRBD2,TRBJ2-7,CASRSSGGTYEQYF,TGTGCCAGCAGATCTAGCGGGGGAACCTACGAGCAGTACTTC
.,TRBV7-8,.,TRBJ1-5,CASSLAEGRVNQPQHF,TGTGCCAGCAGCTTAGCGGAGGGACGGGTCAATCAGCCCCAGCATTTT
.,TRBV11-2,.,TRBJ2-7,CASSFERLYEQYF,TGTGCCAGCAGCTTTGAAAGACTCTACGAGCAGTACTTC
.,TRBV20-1,.,TRBJ1-2,CSALRSYGYTF,TGCAGTGCCCTTAGGAGCTATGGCTACACCTTC
.,TRBV29-1,.,TRBJ1-5,CSVEVARSQHF,TGCAGCGTTGAGGTCGCGAGGTCCCAGCATTTT
.,TRBV10-3,TRBD2,TRBJ2-5,CAISESFGGTGETQYF,TGTGCCATCAGTGAGTCCTTCGGGGGGACGGGAGAGACCCAGTACTTC
.,TRBV6-5,.,TRBJ2-1,CASSSLLDEQFF,TGTGCCAGCAGTTCACTCTTGGATGAGCAGTTCTTC
.,TRBV6-6,.,TRBJ1-1,CASSPSGSNTEAFF,TGTGCCAGCAGTCCTTCGGGATCGAACACTGAAGCTTTCTTT
.,TRBV30,.,TRBJ1-6,CAWSVLGSSYNSPLHF,TGTGCCTGGAGTGTACTGGGGAGCTCCTATAATTCACCCCTCCACTTT
.,TRBV15,.,TRBJ1-1,CATSRRLNTEAFF,TGTGCCACCAGCAGGAGATTGAACACTGAAGCTTTCTTT
.,TRBV4-2,TRBD1,TRBJ1-1,CASSLRPRGQTDWVFF,TGTGCCAGCAGCCTTCGACCGAGGGGACAGACAGATTGGGTTTTCTTT
few,TRBV11-2,.,TRBJ2-7,CASSLRRYGAGSRGRQYF,TGTGCCAGCAGCTTACGGCGATATGGCGCCGGGTCAAGAGGGAGGCAGTACTTC
once,TRBV28,TRBD1,TRBJ1-4,CASSLQQGSEKLFF,TGTGCCAGCAGTTTACAACAGGGGAGTGAAAAACTGTTTTTT
.,TRBV6-5,TRBD1,TRBJ1-2,CASTRQGNYGYTF,TGTGCCAGCACCAGACAGGGTAACTATGGCTACACCTTC
.,TRBV2,.,TRBJ1-2,CASRRTVTYGYTF,TGTGCCAGCAGGAGGACAGTGACCTATGGCTACACCTTC
.,TRBV20-1,.,TRBJ2-3,CSALQTDTQYF,TGCAGTGCTTTACAGACAGATACGCAGTATTTT
.,TRBV6-6,.,TRBJ2-1,CASSYSGSSYNEQFF,TGTGCCAGCAGTTACTCAGGGAGCTCCTACAATGAGCAGTTCTTC
.,TRBV13,TRBD1,TRBJ1-1,CASSPGTGEYTEAFF,TGTGCCAGCAGCCCCGGGACAGGGGAATACACTGAAGCTTTCTTT
.,TRBV6-4,.,TRBJ2-3,CASSDSTETNTQYF,TGTGCCAGCAGTGACTCGACAGAGACGAATACGCAGTATTTT